What follows is one T cell receptor (beta chain) and its context. Its matching antigen is unknown. This specimen belongs to a study of cytomegalovirus exposure and HLA in healthy donors. Study context: The approximately 110 validation repertoires, a later analysis reported, used the same platform as the approximately 650 first-cohort repertoires.

Whole-study findings and limits: Most TCR sequences proved rare, with some public TCRs found in many donors. A few CMV-associated chains proved CMV antigen-specific in vitro.

Sequencing was performed with immunoSEQ multiplex PCR; in TCRdb, only in-frame clones are kept and a portion is missing. The table records around 180,000 clones, around 86% of them present only once. This receptor was obtained from a woman younger than 30 in good health and CMV-seronegative. Sequencing was done on a sample of PBMCs.

The DNA of the CDR3 is TGTGCCACCAGCCAGGGACTAGCGGGAGGGCCATTTCGAACAGATACGCAGTATTTT. This gives the protein CATSQGLAGGPFRTDTQYF. The rearrangement joins TRBV15 to TRBJ2-3; 16 positions match TRBD2. The V gene end was trimmed by 5 bases and the J gene end by 3 bases; junction bases not matched to a gene: 11. The CDR3 is 19 residues long. The germline gives CDR1 LNHNV, CDR2 YYDKDF (reference sequence).